This T cell receptor (beta chain) originates from a study of immune evolution from preneoplasia to lung adenocarcinoma. Study background: HLA loss of heterozygosity: about 7% AIS, over 12% MIA, 30% to 35% ADC, none AAH.

The J segment lost 0 bases and the V segment lost 1 base, leaving 4 bases of the junction unmatched. The CDR3 totals 15 residues. Germline V CDR1 and CDR2: GTSNPN, SVGIG (reference sequence). Data came from immunoSEQ multiplex PCR; TCRdb stores just in-frame clones and leaves some out. The data contain several thousand clones, about three quarters of them singletons. Macro-dissection enriched premalignant or tumor cells before nucleic acid extraction. The specimen sequenced was FFPE invasive lung adenocarcinoma tissue. The TCR originated in a person aged 45-65 years with lung adenocarcinoma. The chain employs TRBV30 and TRBJ1-1; 8 nucleotides line up with TRBD1. CDR3 sequence: CAWSDTGGMNTEAFF. The CDR3, as DNA: TGTGCCTGGAGTGACACAGGGGGAATGAACACTGAAGCTTTCTTT.